The present T cell receptor (beta chain) was sequenced within a study of blood T cell repertoires in COVID-19. V shed 3 bases and J 3 bases; nucleotides not matched to a gene: 4. CDR3 length: 15 residues. Germline V gene data show CDR1 as MNHEY and CDR2 as SMNVEV (reference sequence). The repertoire was sequenced with immunoSEQ multiplex PCR; TCRdb's copy has only in-frame clones and lacks some. Among 200,000 to 250,000 clones, 85% were seen once, and the ten largest hold approximately 2.4%. The V call is TRBV27, the J call TRBJ2-2; 7 bases agree with TRBD2. The source is a woman between 65 and 79 years old with COVID-19, enrolled during active disease. The sample taken for sequencing was peripheral blood. In DNA, the CDR3 is TGTGCCAGCAGTTTCTGGGGGAGGGACACCGGGGAGCTGTTTTTT. It specifies CASSFWGRDTGELFF.